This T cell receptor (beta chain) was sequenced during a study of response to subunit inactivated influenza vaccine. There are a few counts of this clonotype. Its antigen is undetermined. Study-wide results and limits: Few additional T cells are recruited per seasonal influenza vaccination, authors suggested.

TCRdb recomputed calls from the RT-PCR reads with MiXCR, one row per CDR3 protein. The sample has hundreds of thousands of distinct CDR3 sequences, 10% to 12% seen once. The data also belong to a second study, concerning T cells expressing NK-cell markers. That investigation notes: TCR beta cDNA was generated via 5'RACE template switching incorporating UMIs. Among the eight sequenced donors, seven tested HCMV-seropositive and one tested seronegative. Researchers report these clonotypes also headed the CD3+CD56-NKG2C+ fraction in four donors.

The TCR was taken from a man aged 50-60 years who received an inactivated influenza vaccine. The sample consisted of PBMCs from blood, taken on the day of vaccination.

The CDR3 spells CSARATGGANEKLFF. CDR3 DNA sequence: TGCAGTGCTAGAGCGACAGGGGGCGCCAATGAAAAACTGTTTTTT. The chain recombines TRBV20-1 with TRBJ1-4, with 10 bases identical to TRBD1. Per germline, CDR1 DFQATT and CDR2 SNEGSKA (reference sequence). The CDR3 runs to 15 residues. Losses at the gene ends were 1 base for V and 5 bases for J; bases not matched to a gene: 4.